The clone carrying this T cell receptor beta chain appeared a single time. This sample was included in a study of blood T cell repertoires in COVID-19. The CDR3 spans 17 residues. Trimming cost V 3 bases and J 2 bases; bases outside gene matches: 7. Germline-derived CDR1 and CDR2 are MGHRA and YSYEKL. Profiling relied on immunoSEQ multiplex PCR, and the TCRdb table lists in-frame clones only, not all of them. The sample contains about 320,000 clones, 90% of which appear only once. The receptor was derived from a woman in her twenties or thirties who had been exposed to COVID-19. The chain carries TRBV4-1 and TRBJ1-2, with 12 bases aligning to TRBD1. Source material: PBMCs or T cells enriched from blood (not recorded which). The CDR3 sequence: CASSQRPGQGANYGYTF. CDR3 DNA: TGCGCCAGCAGCCAGCGTCCGGGACAGGGGGCAAACTATGGCTACACCTTC.